The present entry profiles one T cell receptor beta chain with its context. As yet, its antigen is unknown. TCRdb passed the 5' RACE reads through MiXCR, listing each CDR3 protein once. The sample lists 350,000 or so distinct CDR3 sequences, 10% to 15% seen once, with roughly 7% in the top ten. The data were taken from a study of identical twins. Findings and limits, study-wide: The study drew conclusions from cross-sectional statistical analysis, not from following the same donors. Models underpredicted monozygotic twin sharing of out-of-frame TCR alpha.

V was clipped by 0 bases and J by 6 bases; unmatched bases: 1. Germline CDR1 is MNHEY and CDR2 is SVGAGI. The CDR3 has 15 residues. This same sample was also taken into another study, of yellow fever vaccine responses in identical twins.

The clonotype comes from a woman younger than 35 in good health. V gene TRBV6-5 combines with J gene TRBJ2-3; TRBD2 agrees at 12 bases. Sequenced sample: CD8+ T cells sorted from blood. CDR3 in DNA: TGTGCCAGCAGTTACTCGACTAGCGGGAGTGATACGCAGTATTTT. Amino acid sequence: CASSYSTSGSDTQYF.